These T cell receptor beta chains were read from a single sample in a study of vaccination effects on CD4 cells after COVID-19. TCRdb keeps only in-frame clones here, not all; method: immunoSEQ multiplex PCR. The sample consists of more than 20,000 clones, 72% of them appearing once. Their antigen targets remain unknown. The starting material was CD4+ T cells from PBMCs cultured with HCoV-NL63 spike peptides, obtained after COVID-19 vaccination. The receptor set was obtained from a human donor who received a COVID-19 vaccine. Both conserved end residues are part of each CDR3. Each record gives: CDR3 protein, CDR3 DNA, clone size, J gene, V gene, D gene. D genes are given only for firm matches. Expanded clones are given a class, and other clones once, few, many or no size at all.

cdr3_aa: CATSTGEVPYEQYF
cdr3_nt: TGTGCCACCAGCACAGGGGAGGTACCCTACGAGCAGTACTTC
clone_size: .
j_call: TRBJ2-7
v_call: TRBV15
d_call: .

cdr3_aa: CASRPQGLSYEQYF
cdr3_nt: TGCGCCAGCAGGCCCCAGGGATTATCCTACGAGCAGTACTTC
clone_size: .
j_call: TRBJ2-7
v_call: TRBV5-1
d_call: .

cdr3_aa: CAWSIATGMIHF
cdr3_nt: TGTGCCTGGAGTATAGCCACAGGGATGATCCACTTT
clone_size: .
j_call: TRBJ1-6
v_call: TRBV30
d_call: .

cdr3_aa: CASSLGQGGLAEAFF
cdr3_nt: TGCGCCAGCAGCTTGGGACAGGGAGGTTTGGCTGAAGCTTTCTTT
clone_size: few
j_call: TRBJ1-1
v_call: TRBV5-1
d_call: TRBD1

cdr3_aa: CASGAGLAGATDTQYF
cdr3_nt: TGTGCTAGTGGTGCCGGACTAGCGGGAGCCACAGATACGCAGTATTTT
clone_size: .
j_call: TRBJ2-3
v_call: TRBV12-5
d_call: TRBD2

cdr3_aa: CASSQVIRGHRYGYTF
cdr3_nt: TGCGCCAGCAGCCAAGTAATAAGGGGCCATCGGTATGGCTACACCTTC
clone_size: .
j_call: TRBJ1-2
v_call: TRBV4-1
d_call: .

cdr3_aa: CASWDRPLGGELFF
cdr3_nt: TGTGCCAGCTGGGACAGACCATTAGGGGGGGAGCTGTTTTTT
clone_size: .
j_call: TRBJ2-2
v_call: TRBV5-4
d_call: TRBD1

cdr3_aa: CASTTGGSSYNSPLHF
cdr3_nt: TGTGCCAGCACCACCGGGGGGAGCTCCTATAATTCACCCCTCCACTTT
clone_size: few
j_call: TRBJ1-6
v_call: TRBV2
d_call: .

cdr3_aa: CASNGGVTEAFF
cdr3_nt: TGCGCCAGCAATGGGGGCGTCACTGAAGCTTTCTTT
clone_size: .
j_call: TRBJ1-1
v_call: TRBV5-1
d_call: .

cdr3_aa: CASSKEGGAYEQYF
cdr3_nt: TGCGCCAGCAGTAAGGAAGGGGGAGCTTACGAGCAGTACTTC
clone_size: .
j_call: TRBJ2-7
v_call: TRBV5-1
d_call: .

cdr3_aa: CASSHTGWALRDYEQYF
cdr3_nt: TGCGCCAGCAGCCACACGGGTTGGGCCCTCCGGGACTACGAGCAGTACTTC
clone_size: .
j_call: TRBJ2-7
v_call: TRBV4-1
d_call: .

cdr3_aa: CASSWGGDSREKLFF
cdr3_nt: TGTGCCAGCAGTTGGGGGGGCGACAGTAGGGAAAAACTGTTTTTT
clone_size: few
j_call: TRBJ1-4
v_call: TRBV6-1
d_call: .

cdr3_aa: CASKVRGQGGNTEAFF
cdr3_nt: TGTGCCAGCAAAGTCCGGGGCCAGGGGGGGAACACTGAAGCTTTCTTT
clone_size: .
j_call: TRBJ1-1
v_call: TRBV2
d_call: TRBD1

cdr3_aa: CASSQEPGQGDNEQFF
cdr3_nt: TGTGCCAGCAGCCAAGAGCCGGGACAGGGAGACAATGAGCAGTTCTTC
clone_size: few
j_call: TRBJ2-1
v_call: TRBV14
d_call: TRBD1

cdr3_aa: CASTLLGGPDEKLFF
cdr3_nt: TGTGCCAGCACCTTATTAGGAGGGCCGGATGAAAAACTGTTTTTT
clone_size: .
j_call: TRBJ1-4
v_call: TRBV7-9
d_call: .

cdr3_aa: CASSQEFFAQGHEQFF
cdr3_nt: TGTGCCAGCAGCCAAGAATTCTTCGCTCAGGGCCATGAGCAGTTCTTC
clone_size: .
j_call: TRBJ2-1
v_call: TRBV3-1/TRBV3-2
d_call: .

cdr3_aa: CASSVGQINEKLFF
cdr3_nt: TGTGCCAGCAGCGTAGGACAGATTAATGAAAAACTGTTTTTT
clone_size: .
j_call: TRBJ1-4
v_call: TRBV9
d_call: .

cdr3_aa: CASRGTLRNTEAFF
cdr3_nt: TGCGCCAGCAGAGGGACCCTTAGGAACACTGAAGCTTTCTTT
clone_size: .
j_call: TRBJ1-1
v_call: TRBV4-1
d_call: .

cdr3_aa: CASSRGRPTGELFF
cdr3_nt: TGTGCCAGCAGCCGCGGACGACCCACCGGGGAGCTGTTTTTT
clone_size: few
j_call: TRBJ2-2
v_call: TRBV13
d_call: .

cdr3_aa: CAWTPGGGQPQHF
cdr3_nt: TGTGCCTGGACCCCAGGGGGCGGTCAGCCCCAGCATTTT
clone_size: .
j_call: TRBJ1-5
v_call: TRBV30
d_call: TRBD1

cdr3_aa: CASRGRDRQKGYTF
cdr3_nt: TGTGCCAGCAGGGGGAGGGACAGGCAGAAAGGCTACACCTTC
clone_size: .
j_call: TRBJ1-2
v_call: TRBV7-9
d_call: TRBD1

cdr3_aa: CASSAGLAGAQDTQYF
cdr3_nt: TGTGCCAGCAGTGCCGGACTAGCGGGGGCCCAGGATACGCAGTATTTT
clone_size: .
j_call: TRBJ2-3
v_call: TRBV2
d_call: TRBD2

cdr3_aa: CASSPTVYNEQFF
cdr3_nt: TGTGCCAGCAGCCCGACAGTTTACAATGAGCAGTTCTTC
clone_size: few
j_call: TRBJ2-1
v_call: TRBV7-2
d_call: .

cdr3_aa: CASSLDGGTTDTQYF
cdr3_nt: TGCGCCAGCAGCTTGGATGGGGGAACCACAGATACGCAGTATTTT
clone_size: .
j_call: TRBJ2-3
v_call: TRBV5-1
d_call: .

cdr3_aa: CASSPRQDEVEAFF
cdr3_nt: TGTGCCAGTAGCCCTAGACAGGATGAGGTTGAAGCTTTCTTT
clone_size: .
j_call: TRBJ1-1
v_call: TRBV19
d_call: .

cdr3_aa: CASSKGNSYEQYF
cdr3_nt: TGTGCCAGTAGTAAGGGCAACTCCTACGAGCAGTACTTC
clone_size: few
j_call: TRBJ2-7
v_call: TRBV19
d_call: .

cdr3_aa: CASSYSGSGANVLTF
cdr3_nt: TGTGCCAGCAGCTACTCGGGATCTGGGGCCAACGTCCTGACTTTC
clone_size: few
j_call: TRBJ2-6
v_call: TRBV7-6
d_call: .

cdr3_aa: CAISVNGYGYTF
cdr3_nt: TGTGCCATCAGCGTCAACGGCTATGGCTACACCTTC
clone_size: .
j_call: TRBJ1-2
v_call: TRBV10-3
d_call: .

cdr3_aa: CASSPAIAGGPETQYF
cdr3_nt: TGTGCCAGCTCACCAGCTATTGCGGGGGGGCCAGAGACCCAGTACTTC
clone_size: once
j_call: TRBJ2-5
v_call: TRBV18
d_call: TRBD2

cdr3_aa: CASSPREGDSNQPQHF
cdr3_nt: TGTGCCAGCAGCCCCCGTGAGGGGGATAGCAATCAGCCCCAGCATTTT
clone_size: .
j_call: TRBJ1-5
v_call: TRBV2
d_call: .

cdr3_aa: CASSPRGPEAFF
cdr3_nt: TGTGCCAGCTCGCCCAGGGGGCCTGAAGCTTTCTTT
clone_size: .
j_call: TRBJ1-1
v_call: TRBV18
d_call: TRBD1

cdr3_aa: CASSEFSGGPGEQFF
cdr3_nt: TGTGCCAGCAGTGAATTTAGCGGGGGACCGGGTGAGCAGTTCTTC
clone_size: .
j_call: TRBJ2-1
v_call: TRBV2
d_call: TRBD2

cdr3_aa: CAFQGERNTDTQYF
cdr3_nt: TGCGCCTTCCAAGGCGAGAGGAACACAGATACGCAGTATTTT
clone_size: once
j_call: TRBJ2-3
v_call: TRBV5-1
d_call: .

cdr3_aa: CASSEGSGTEAFF
cdr3_nt: TGTGCCAGTAGTGAAGGGTCGGGCACTGAAGCTTTCTTT
clone_size: once
j_call: TRBJ1-1
v_call: TRBV19
d_call: .

cdr3_aa: CASSGYYVRDTQETQYF
cdr3_nt: TGTGCCAGCAGTGGATATTATGTCCGGGACACCCAAGAGACCCAGTACTTC
clone_size: .
j_call: TRBJ2-5
v_call: TRBV2
d_call: .

cdr3_aa: CASSSAGFSRNEQYF
cdr3_nt: TGTGCCAGCAGCTCCGCGGGTTTTTCAAGAAACGAGCAGTACTTC
clone_size: once
j_call: TRBJ2-7
v_call: TRBV5-6
d_call: .

cdr3_aa: CASSFRPTGGHEQYF
cdr3_nt: TGTGCCAGCAGTTTCCGCCCGACAGGGGGCCACGAGCAGTACTTC
clone_size: .
j_call: TRBJ2-7
v_call: TRBV27
d_call: TRBD1

cdr3_aa: CASSTIRTGRTNYGYTF
cdr3_nt: TGTGCCAGTAGTACTATTCGGACAGGGAGAACGAACTATGGCTACACCTTC
clone_size: .
j_call: TRBJ1-2
v_call: TRBV19
d_call: TRBD1

cdr3_aa: CASSGDGGNYGYTF
cdr3_nt: TGTGCCAGCAGTGGTGATGGGGGGAACTATGGCTACACCTTC
clone_size: .
j_call: TRBJ1-2
v_call: TRBV2
d_call: .

cdr3_aa: CASSFLETQYF
cdr3_nt: TGTGCCAGCAGCTTTCTAGAGACCCAGTACTTC
clone_size: few
j_call: TRBJ2-5
v_call: TRBV11-2
d_call: .

cdr3_aa: CASSLEVSGETQYF
cdr3_nt: TGTGCCAGCAGCTTGGAGGTTAGCGGTGAGACCCAGTACTTC
clone_size: .
j_call: TRBJ2-5
v_call: TRBV5-8
d_call: .

cdr3_aa: CASSESWEVGETQYF
cdr3_nt: TGTGCCAGCAGCGAGAGCTGGGAGGTCGGGGAGACCCAGTACTTC
clone_size: few
j_call: TRBJ2-5
v_call: TRBV7-9
d_call: .

cdr3_aa: CASSNQPGQVYGYTF
cdr3_nt: TGTGCCAGCAGCAATCAACCGGGACAGGTTTATGGCTACACCTTC
clone_size: few
j_call: TRBJ1-2
v_call: TRBV2
d_call: TRBD1

cdr3_aa: CAISEANAQRDGYTF
cdr3_nt: TGTGCCATCAGTGAGGCAAATGCCCAGCGAGATGGCTACACCTTC
clone_size: .
j_call: TRBJ1-2
v_call: TRBV10-3
d_call: .

cdr3_aa: CASRGSVARGRNTQYF
cdr3_nt: TGTGCCAGCAGGGGCTCCGTGGCGAGGGGCCGGAATACGCAGTATTTT
clone_size: .
j_call: TRBJ2-3
v_call: TRBV6-6
d_call: .

cdr3_aa: CSVEGEPMTQYF
cdr3_nt: TGCAGCGTTGAGGGGGAACCGATGACCCAGTACTTC
clone_size: .
j_call: TRBJ2-5
v_call: TRBV29-1
d_call: .

cdr3_aa: CSASKYGRNTGELFF
cdr3_nt: TGCAGTGCTAGTAAATATGGGAGGAACACCGGGGAGCTGTTTTTT
clone_size: .
j_call: TRBJ2-2
v_call: TRBV20-1
d_call: .